The subject of this entry is one TCR beta chain. The data were taken from a study of shared clonotypes between healthy human individuals. Here immunoSEQ multiplex PCR was the method, and the copy in TCRdb shows in-frame clones only, minus some. The sample contains 2 million to 2.5 million clones, just under 95% of which appear only once. The CDR3 is made up of 15 amino acids. V shed 2 bases and J 3 bases; nucleotides not matched to a gene: 4. Germline V gene data show CDR1 as SGHRS and CDR2 as YFSETQ. The rearrangement uses TRBV5-1 and TRBJ2-7; 11 positions agree with TRBD2. Sequencing was carried out using naive CD4+ T cells from PBMCs. Indicated subset: CD45RA+ positively selected. This sequence originates from a man younger than 35 in good health. Some clones in this sample may be carry-over from other donors' samples. CDR3: CASSFTSGSLYEQYF. The CDR3 DNA is TGCGCCAGCAGCTTCACTAGCGGGAGTCTCTACGAGCAGTACTTC.